Listed below are T cell receptor beta chains from one sample, sequenced in a study of blood T cell repertoires in COVID-19. TCRdb keeps only in-frame clones here, not all; method: immunoSEQ multiplex PCR. The sample has about 160,000 clones, around four fifths seen once. The material sequenced was peripheral blood. Every receptor here comes from a man between 70 and 80 years old with acute or convalescent COVID-19. Both conserved end residues are trimmed from each CDR3. The D gene is left open where the match is weak.

d_gene	v_gene	CDR3aa
TRBD2	TRBV11-2	ASSPRTSGNTGELF
NA	TRBV2	ASRQGGNQPQH
TRBD2	TRBV11-3	ASSLGGSSGRHNEQF
NA	TRBV5-1	ASSPDGAYEQY
TRBD2	TRBV18	ASSPRTSLGGAGELF
NA	TRBV7-9	ASSLAVQQTANYGYT
NA	TRBV7-2	ASTYSSAVYEQY
NA	TRBV7-8	ASTLLGGRGEQY
NA	TRBV19	ASIGQSMNTEAF
TRBD1	TRBV3-1/TRBV3-2	ASSQVPKGQAEAF
NA	TRBV5-8	ASSFRGGSNEKLF
NA	TRBV2	ASSEAFSGTGELF
TRBD1	TRBV23-1	ASSQPKTGGAAYGYT
NA	TRBV7-9	ASSLVNEQF
TRBD2	TRBV7-9	ASSLTSGSPGVEQY